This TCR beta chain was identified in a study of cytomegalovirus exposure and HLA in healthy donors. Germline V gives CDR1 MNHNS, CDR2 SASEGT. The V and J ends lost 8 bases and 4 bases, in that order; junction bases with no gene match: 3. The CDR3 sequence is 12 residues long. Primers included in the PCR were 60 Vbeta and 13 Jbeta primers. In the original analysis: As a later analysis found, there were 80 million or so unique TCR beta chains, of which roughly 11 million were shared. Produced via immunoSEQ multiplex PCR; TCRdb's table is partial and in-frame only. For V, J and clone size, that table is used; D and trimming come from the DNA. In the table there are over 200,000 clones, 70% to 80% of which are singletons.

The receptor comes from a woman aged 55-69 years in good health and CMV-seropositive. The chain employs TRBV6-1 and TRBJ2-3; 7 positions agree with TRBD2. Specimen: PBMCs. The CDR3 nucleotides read TGTGCCAGCGGGAGGGGCGCAGATACGCAGTATTTT. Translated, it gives CASGRGADTQYF.